The clone carrying this TCR beta chain was picked up one time. Antigen specificity is unknown. A second PCR of 7 to 11 cycles used a sample-barcoded 5' primer and a J-beta primer mix. TCRdb redid the calling of the 5' RACE reads with MiXCR, one entry per CDR3 protein. The sample holds 800,000 to 950,000 distinct CDR3 sequences, about 29% seen once. Individuals who donated were healthy Caucasians from Russia aged roughly 6 to 95. These data originate in a study of blood T cells in healthy people across ages. This CDR3 is 16 amino acids long. Unmatched junction bases numbered 7, after V lost 4 bases and J lost 2 bases. The germline V gene has CDR1 SGDLS and CDR2 YYNGEE. Regarding the study as a whole: Fewer expanded clones and more diversity marked long-lived versus aged donors.

These data are also associated with another study on T cells of mothers and their children. Per that study: It was related mother-child pairs that showed slightly higher overlap than unrelated pairs, without reaching significance.

The chain carries TRBV9 and TRBJ2-2; 8 positions agree with TRBD1. The TCR was taken from a woman between 40 and 55 years old in good health. Sequencing was carried out using blood. The CDR3 bases are TGTGCCAGCAGCTTCGGACAGGGTGGTAACACCGGGGAGCTGTTTTTT. This gives the protein CASSFGQGGNTGELFF.